A single sample is the source of the 21 T cell receptor beta chains below, sequenced in a study of identifying expanded T cells in peripheral blood. Only in-frame clones appear in the TCRdb table, and some are missing; sequencing was by immunoSEQ multiplex PCR. The sample holds 100,000 to 150,000 clones; approximately 88% are singletons and the top ten take 3.3%. Material: blood. Receptors were obtained from a person between 18 and 70 years old in good health.

This chain uses TRBV7-9 with TRBJ2-3; D call uncertain. Trimming took 5 bases from V and 3 from J, leaving 6 bases between them. Germline lookup yields CDR1 SEHNR and CDR2 FQNEAQ (reference sequence). CDR3 length: 12 amino acids. The CDR3 sequence: CASSPWTDTQYF. In nucleotides, the CDR3 is TGTGCCAGCAGCCCGTGGACAGATACGCAGTATTTT.

The rearrangement joins TRBV18 to TRBJ2-1; the match to TRBD2 covers 11 bases. Germline-derived CDR1 and CDR2 are KGHSH and LQKENI. The trim removed 3 bases at V and 5 bases at J, leaving 9 bases unmatched. The length of the CDR3 is 17 residues. This CDR3 is CASSPLGTSGTHNEQFF. The DNA of the CDR3 is TGTGCCAGCTCACCCCTTGGGACTAGCGGTACCCACAATGAGCAGTTCTTC. Based on the CDR3 plus reference TRBV18 and TRBJ2-1, the full variable domain is NAGVMQNPRHLVRRRGQEARLRCSPMKGHSHVYWYRQLPEEGLKFMVYLQKENIIDESGMPKERFSAEFPKEGPSILRIQQVVRGDSAAYFCASSPLGTSGTHNEQFFGPGTRLTVL.

The chain couples TRBV6-6 to TRBJ2-1, with D perhaps being TRBD1 or TRBD2 (5 bases each). The CDR3 is 13 amino acids. The V gene's germline CDR1 is MNHNY and CDR2 SVGAGI (reference sequence). V was clipped by 4 bases and J by 1 base, with 5 bases between them. CDR3 region: CASSWGSYNEQFF. The CDR3 coding sequence is TGTGCCAGCAGTTGGGGGTCCTACAATGAGCAGTTCTTC.

The chain couples TRBV7-2 to TRBJ1-1; D gene uncertain. The V gene lost 0 bases and the J gene lost 2 bases, with 13 bases spanning the gap. Germline V gene data show CDR1 as SGHTA and CDR2 as FQGNSA. The CDR3 loop spans 16 amino acids. The CDR3 DNA follows: TGTGCCAGCAGCTTAGCGCGGCAGTATCTAAACACTGAAGCTTTCTTT. Its translation: CASSLARQYLNTEAFF.

The J gene is TRBJ2-6, the V gene TRBV7-3, with D unclear. Trimming left V 8 bases short and J 0 bases short, with 5 bases between. The CDR3 runs to 13 residues. Germline assignment: CDR1 SGHTA and CDR2 FQGTGA. The CDR3 spells CASRFSGANVLTF. The CDR3 DNA sequence: TGTGCCAGCCGGTTCTCTGGGGCCAACGTCCTGACTTTC.

The rearrangement joins TRBV7-2 to TRBJ1-5, with unresolved D. V was trimmed by 1 base and J by 1 base, leaving 5 bases between them. The CDR3 covers 14 residues. Per the germline V gene, CDR1 is SGHTA and CDR2 is FQGNSA. CDR3 in amino acids: CASSLDPSNQPQHF. The CDR3, as DNA: TGTGCCAGCAGCTTAGACCCGAGCAATCAGCCCCAGCATTTT.

This CDR3 is CASRRGRNNEQFF. In nucleotides, the CDR3 is TGTGCCAGTAGGAGGGGGCGGAACAATGAGCAGTTCTTC. The V gene is TRBV19, the J gene TRBJ2-1, with TRBD1 identical over 7 bases. The ends lost 6 bases at V and 5 bases at J; junction bases unmatched: 4. The CDR3 loop spans 13 amino acids. Germline CDR1 and CDR2: LNHDA and SQIVND (reference sequence).

This chain joins TRBV30 and TRBJ1-1; perhaps TRBD1 as D (6 bases). The CDR3 extends over 13 amino acids. Germline lookup yields CDR1 GTSNPN and CDR2 SVGIG (reference sequence). The V gene lost 3 bases and the J gene lost 10 bases, with 18 bases spanning the gap. CDR3 sequence reads: CAWSQYRVRGAFF. The CDR3 nucleotides read TGTGCCTGGAGCCAATACAGGGTGCGTGGAGCTTTCTTT.

This chain joins TRBV5-4 and TRBJ1-2, with TRBD1 matching over 9 bases. V was clipped by 2 bases and J by 8 bases; unmatched bases: 10. This CDR3 comprises 15 residues. Germline loops: CDR1 SGHNT, CDR2 YYREEE (reference sequence). The CDR3 DNA reads TGTGCCAGCAGCTTCTGGGACAGGGAACGGTTCGGCTACACCTTC. This sequence encodes CASSFWDRERFGYTF. Full variable domain (missing parts from reference TRBV5-4 and TRBJ1-2): ETGVTQSPTHLIKTRGQQVTLRCSSQSGHNTVSWYQQALGQGPQFIFQYYREEENGRGNFPPRFSGLQFPNYSSELNVNALELDDSALYLCASSFWDRERFGYTFGSGTRLTVV.

This rearrangement joins TRBV7-2 to TRBJ2-2; 7 bases are a match to TRBD2. The CDR3 is 18 residues long. Trimming took 6 bases from V and 6 from J; bases not matched to a gene: 19. Per the germline V gene, CDR1 is SGHTA and CDR2 is FQGNSA. As DNA, the CDR3 is TGTGCCAGCAGTCACGACGGCGTTAACGGGGGGTTCCCCGGGGAGCTGTTTTTT. This codes for CASSHDGVNGGFPGELFF.

The CDR3 sequence is CASRTRPNTGELFF. In nucleotides, the CDR3 is TGTGCCAGTAGAACTAGACCCAACACCGGGGAGCTGTTTTTT. This chain connects TRBV19 to TRBJ2-2; the D gene is possibly TRBD2 (5 bases). Germline V gene sequence: CDR1 LNHDA, CDR2 SQIVND (reference sequence). This CDR3 is built from 14 residues. V shed 6 bases and J shed 2 bases, with 10 bases lying between them.

V usage is TRBV2 and J usage is TRBJ2-2; 8 bases align to TRBD1. Germline loops: CDR1 SNHLY, CDR2 FYNNEI. The CDR3 runs 15 residues. V dropped 7 bases and J dropped 3; count of bases not matched to a gene: 7. The chain's CDR3 is CASKARGLDTGELFF. CDR3 bases: TGTGCCAGCAAGGCCAGGGGGCTGGACACCGGGGAGCTGTTTTTT.

The rearrangement uses TRBV7-2 and TRBJ1-1; no reliable D call. Per germline, CDR1 SGHTA and CDR2 FQGNSA. Trimming cost V 1 base and J 10 bases, with 7 bases left between them. This CDR3 has 11 amino acids. The CDR3 protein is CASSLGWGAFF. The CDR3 DNA is TGTGCCAGCAGCTTAGGATGGGGAGCTTTCTTT.

The chain uses TRBV18 and TRBJ1-3; D not certain. Germline lookup yields CDR1 KGHSH and CDR2 LQKENI. V dropped 0 bases and J dropped 2 bases, with 8 bases sitting between them. The CDR3 contains 15 residues. As DNA, the CDR3 is TGTGCCAGCTCACCACCGAGTCCAACTGGAAACACCATATATTTT. Its translation: CASSPPSPTGNTIYF.

V is TRBV6-5 and J is TRBJ1-4; D ambiguous. The CDR3 has 12 residues. The V end was cut by 5 bases, the J end by 6 bases, with 7 bases between. In germline, CDR1 is MNHEY, CDR2 SVGAGI. CDR3 sequence (DNA): TGTGCCAGCAGTGGACCGGATGAAAAACTGTTTTTT. Translated: CASSGPDEKLFF.

The genes are TRBV6-1 and TRBJ1-1, with D uncertain. Germline CDR1 is MNHNS and CDR2 is SASEGT. CDR3 length equals 20 residues. V lost 0 bases, J lost 6 bases, and 29 bases lay in between. CDR3 coding DNA: TGTGCCAGCAGTGAAGCGCGTCGGTTAGTTAGGGAGAGCCGCGTCCCTGAAGCTTTCTTT. This sequence encodes CASSEARRLVRESRVPEAFF.

This clone occurred a few times. The chain links TRBV30 to TRBJ1-5; 7 nucleotides align to TRBD1. Germline CDR1 reads GTSNPN; CDR2 reads SVGIG (reference sequence). V lost 2 bases to trimming and J lost 2 bases; unmatched junction nucleotides: 9. This CDR3 is built from 16 residues. The CDR3 nucleotides are TGTGCCTGGAGTTTAACAGGGGAATGGGGCAATCAGCCCCAGCATTTT. Translating gives CAWSLTGEWGNQPQHF.

This chain uses TRBV4-1 with TRBJ2-1, with D perhaps matching TRBD1 (6 bases). Deletions cut 3 bases from V and 0 bases from J, with 15 bases between. The germline V gene encodes CDR1 MGHRA and CDR2 YSYEKL. The CDR3 consists of 17 residues. The CDR3, as DNA: TGCGCCAGCAGCCATGACCGGACAGAAAGCTCCTACAATGAGCAGTTCTTC. This gives the protein CASSHDRTESSYNEQFF.

The chain links TRBV10-3 to TRBJ2-7, with D possibly being TRBD1 (5 bases). Trimming removed 3 bases from V and 4 bases from J, with 16 bases in between. The CDR3 has 15 amino acids. Germline CDR1 ENHRY, CDR2 SYGVKD. The CDR3 DNA reads as TGTGCCATCAGTGAAGGAGCAGGGAAGAAATACGAGCAGTACTTC. Protein: CAISEGAGKKYEQYF.

The rearrangement uses TRBV12-5 and TRBJ1-5; D unclear. V was shortened by 6 bases and J by 5 bases, with 11 bases between the two germline ends. CDR1 is LGHNT, CDR2 FRNRAP, per germline. CDR3 size: 13 residues. In DNA form, the CDR3 reads TGTGCTAGTGGGTTTGGGTTCTATCAGCCCCAGCATTTT. Translating it yields CASGFGFYQPQHF. The full variable domain, completed using reference TRBV12-5 and TRBJ1-5, is DARVTQTPRHKVTEMGQEVTMRCQPILGHNTVFWYRQTMMQGLELLAYFRNRAPLDDSGMPKDRFSAEMPDATLATLKIQPSEPRDSAVYFCASGFGFYQPQHFGDGTRLSIL.

The CDR3 nucleotides are TGTGCCAGCAGTGTGTCGAGCGACAGCCTCCACTTT. The encoded protein is CASSVSSDSLHF. The chain uses TRBV6-1 and TRBJ1-6; D perhaps matches TRBD1 (5 bases). Per germline, CDR1 MNHNS and CDR2 SASEGT. The CDR3 is 12 residues long. V lost 4 bases to trimming and J lost 15 bases, with 13 bases between them.